Given below is one TCR beta chain in context. This CDR3 is built from 16 residues. The trim removed 3 bases at V and 7 bases at J, leaving 11 bases unmatched. This record comes from a study of patients and donors after allogeneic stem cell transplantation. TCRdb re-derived calls from the RT-PCR reads in MiXCR, one entry per CDR3 protein. The sample includes 800,000 to 1,000,000 distinct CDR3 sequences, around 17% of them seen just once. This TCR was sampled from a human donor who was either an allogeneic HSCT recipient or a stem cell or donor lymphocyte infusion donor (not recorded which). It is not recorded whose cells these are; they may come from a transplant donor. The sample consisted of blood, either unsorted or a sorted T cell fraction (not recorded which). V is TRBV12-3 or TRBV12-4 and J is TRBJ2-1; the match to TRBD2 covers 8 bases. This CDR3 is CASSFRITGGRNEQFF. The CDR3 bases are TGTGCCAGCAGTTTTCGTATCACGGGGGGGCGGAATGAGCAGTTCTTC.